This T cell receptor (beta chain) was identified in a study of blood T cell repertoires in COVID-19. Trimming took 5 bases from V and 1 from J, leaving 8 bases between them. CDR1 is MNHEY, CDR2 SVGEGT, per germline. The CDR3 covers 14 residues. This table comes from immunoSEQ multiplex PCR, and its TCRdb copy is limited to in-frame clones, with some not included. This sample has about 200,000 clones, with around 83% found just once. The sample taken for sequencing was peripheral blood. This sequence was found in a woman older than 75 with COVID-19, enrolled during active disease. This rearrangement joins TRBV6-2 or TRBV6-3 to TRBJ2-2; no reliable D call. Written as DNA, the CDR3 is TGTGCCAGCAGTACCATGAGGAACACCGGGGAGCTGTTTTTT. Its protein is CASSTMRNTGELFF.